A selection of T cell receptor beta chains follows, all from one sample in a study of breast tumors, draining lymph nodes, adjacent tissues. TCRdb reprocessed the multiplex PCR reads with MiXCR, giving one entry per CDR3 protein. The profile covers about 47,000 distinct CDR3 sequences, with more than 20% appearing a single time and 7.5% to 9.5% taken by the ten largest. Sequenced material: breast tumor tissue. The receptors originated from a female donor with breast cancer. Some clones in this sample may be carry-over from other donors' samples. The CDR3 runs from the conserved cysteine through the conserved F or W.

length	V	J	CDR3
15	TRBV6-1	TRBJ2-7	CASSESRDIGYEQYF
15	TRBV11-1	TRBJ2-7	CASSLVVQRDYEQYF
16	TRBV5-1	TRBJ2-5	CASSFAGTHKKETQYF
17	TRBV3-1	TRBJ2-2	CASSQRALSGLAGELFF
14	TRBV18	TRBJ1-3	CASSLKGAGNTIYF
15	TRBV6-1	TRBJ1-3	CASSEWGFHGDTTYF
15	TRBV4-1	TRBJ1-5	CASSQQDTSNQPQHF
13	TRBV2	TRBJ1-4	CASFASTNEKLFF
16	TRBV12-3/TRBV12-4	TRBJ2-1	CASSFMQGGPYNEQFF
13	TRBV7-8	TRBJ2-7	CASSLGPDYEQYF
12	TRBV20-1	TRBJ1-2	CSVVRLGYGYTF
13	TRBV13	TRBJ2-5	CASSPDWWGTQYF
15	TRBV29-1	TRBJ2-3	CSVEGAGGPGDTQYF
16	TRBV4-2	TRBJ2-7	CASSQVASRSSYEQYF
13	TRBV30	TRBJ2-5	CAWSNALGGTQYF